These 18 T cell receptor beta chains were sequenced from one sample in a study of CD8 T cells in Susac syndrome. cDNA came from roughly 0.5 to 1 ug RNA primed by random hexamers. TCRdb re-called the immunoSEQ multiplex PCR reads with MiXCR, one entry per CDR3 protein. The data hold roughly 150,000 distinct CDR3 sequences, with 93% observed a single time. The sequenced material came from CD4+ T cells from PBMCs. The receptors come from a human donor in good health.

This clonotype was counted a single time. The chain combines TRBV3-1 with TRBJ2-2; D is possibly TRBD2 (6 bases). V was trimmed by 4 bases and J by 0 bases, leaving 12 bases between them. This CDR3 has 16 residues. Germline loops: CDR1 LGHDT, CDR2 YNNKEL (reference sequence). The CDR3 reads CASSLGTLTNTGELFF. The CDR3 DNA follows: TGTGCCAGCAGCCTCGGGACTCTAACGAACACCGGGGAGCTGTTTTTT.

This clonotype showed up just once. The chain links TRBV3-1 to TRBJ1-3; 7 bases agree with TRBD1. V was clipped by 5 bases and J by 4 bases; unmatched bases: 14. Germline CDR1 and CDR2: LGHDT and YNNKEL (reference sequence). This CDR3 comprises 17 residues. The CDR3 sequence: CASSSPFGRGFGNTIYF. The CDR3 DNA follows: TGTGCCAGCAGCTCTCCCTTTGGCAGGGGGTTCGGAAACACCATATATTTT.

The chain has TRBV3-1 and TRBJ1-1; weak D call: TRBD1 (5 bases). V lost 1 base and J lost 6, with 6 bases in between. The CDR3 is made up of 12 amino acids. Germline CDR1 is LGHDT and CDR2 is YNNKEL (reference sequence). This CDR3 is CASSQGDAEAFF. CDR3 bases: TGTGCCAGCAGCCAAGGGGACGCTGAAGCTTTCTTT.

The chain carries TRBV29-1 and TRBJ2-7, with TRBD2 matching 13 bases. CDR1 and CDR2 from the germline V gene are SQVTM and ANQGSEA. The CDR3 consists of 16 residues. V trimming: 4 bases; J trimming: 3 bases; junction bases outside the gene matches: 9. The CDR3 bases are TGCAGCGTTGTCCCCCTCCGGACTAGCGGGGGCTACGAGCAGTACTTC. Translation: CSVVPLRTSGGYEQYF.

V gene TRBV5-1 combines with J gene TRBJ1-6; D is undetermined. The CDR3 covers 14 residues. CDR1 and CDR2 from the germline V gene are SGHRS and YFSETQ. Between the trimmed V and J ends, which lost 4 bases and 10 bases, there was a span of 15 bases. The CDR3 DNA sequence: TGCGCCAGCAGCCGCGCGGGGTTGGAATCACCCCTCCACTTT. Translating gives CASSRAGLESPLHF.

This chain joins TRBV20-1 and TRBJ1-1; 9 bases agree with TRBD1. Germline values: CDR1 DFQATT, CDR2 SNEGSKA (reference sequence). Unmatched junction bases numbered 14, after V lost 6 bases and J lost 6 bases. The CDR3 is 15 amino acids. This CDR3 reads CSAEHRGRGTAEAFF. The CDR3 nucleotides are TGCAGTGCCGAACACAGGGGGCGCGGGACAGCTGAAGCTTTCTTT.

The chain carries TRBV20-1 and TRBJ1-1, with TRBD1 matching over 7 bases. Per germline, CDR1 DFQATT and CDR2 SNEGSKA (reference sequence). V was pared by 5 bases and J by 5 bases, with 8 bases of the junction left unmatched. The CDR3 covers 13 residues. The CDR3 DNA follows: TGCAGTGCTCCCTCAACAGGGGCGACTGAAGCTTTCTTT. Translated: CSAPSTGATEAFF.

A single count supports this clonotype. The CDR3 is CASSLLRGTYDSPLHF. CDR3 DNA: TGTGCCAGCAGTCTCCTAAGGGGGACGTACGATTCACCCCTCCACTTT. The rearrangement joins TRBV12-3 or TRBV12-4 to TRBJ1-6; weak D call: TRBD1 (6 bases). Trimming took 5 bases from V and 8 from J, leaving 19 bases between them. The CDR3 is 16 residues long.

The chain joins TRBV2 to TRBJ1-5, with 8 bases matching TRBD1. The length of the CDR3 is 14 residues. V lost 6 bases and J lost 3; bases outside the gene matches: 4. Germline V gene sequence: CDR1 SNHLY, CDR2 FYNNEI. The CDR3 DNA sequence: TGTGCCAGCAGCCCGGACAGGGACAATCAGCCCCAGCATTTT. Translation: CASSPDRDNQPQHF.

The V gene is TRBV18, the J gene TRBJ1-5; 7 bases line up with TRBD1. This CDR3 contains 13 residues. J gave up 5 bases and V 3 bases, and 1 base lay outside the gene matches. Germline lookup yields CDR1 KGHSH and CDR2 LQKENI. The CDR3 DNA sequence: TGTGCCAGCTCACCGGGGACAGATCAGCCCCAGCATTTT. Translation gives CASSPGTDQPQHF. The whole variable domain, filled in from reference TRBV18 and TRBJ1-5, reads NAGVMQNPRHLVRRRGQEARLRCSPMKGHSHVYWYRQLPEEGLKFMVYLQKENIIDESGMPKERFSAEFPKEGPSILRIQQVVRGDSAAYFCASSPGTDQPQHFGDGTRLSIL.

CDR3 amino acids: CSVKTYEQYF. The CDR3 DNA sequence: TGCAGCGTAAAGACATACGAGCAGTACTTC. The J gene is TRBJ2-7, the V gene TRBV29-1, with D hard to call. The V gene's germline CDR1 is SQVTM and CDR2 ANQGSEA. Trimming left V 6 bases short and J 4 bases short, with 7 bases between. This CDR3 has 10 amino acids.

The chain is built from TRBV18 and TRBJ2-7; a weak D match, TRBD1 (5 bases). The V end was cut by 2 bases, the J end by 5 bases, with 13 bases between. From germline, CDR1 is KGHSH and CDR2 LQKENI. The CDR3 is 14 amino acids. The CDR3 reads CASSPTQGNHEQYF. The CDR3 nucleotides read TGTGCCAGCTCACCAACGCAGGGAAACCACGAGCAGTACTTC.

This chain connects TRBV4-2 to TRBJ1-2; D gene unclear. The CDR3 length is 14 residues. Germline CDR1 and CDR2: LGHNA and YNFKEQ. V was clipped by 1 base and J by 4 bases, with 10 bases between them. This chain's CDR3 is CASSQGPGTYGYTF. CDR3 sequence (DNA): TGTGCCAGCAGCCAAGGTCCAGGCACCTATGGCTACACCTTC.

The V and J genes are TRBV5-1 and TRBJ2-2; tentatively, D is TRBD1 (6 bases). Trimming left V 7 bases short and J 0 bases short, with 13 bases between. In germline, CDR1 is SGHRS, CDR2 YFSETQ. The CDR3 extends over 15 amino acids. As DNA, the CDR3 is TGCGCCAGCTTGGTCGGGACACCGAACACCGGGGAGCTGTTTTTT. The encoded protein is CASLVGTPNTGELFF.

This CDR3 reads CASSYSPGSYEQYF. The CDR3 DNA reads TGTGCCAGCAGTTACTCCCCCGGGTCCTACGAGCAGTACTTC. The chain has TRBV6-5 and TRBJ2-7; D is ambiguous. This CDR3 contains 14 residues. The germline CDR1 and CDR2 sequences are MNHEY and SVGAGI. Deletions cut 0 bases from V and 1 base from J, with 7 bases between.

Note on this clonotype: The junction and the germline gene differ at one end; a read error may be behind it. The CDR3 spells CTWPSKHQRPPNTGELFF. The CDR3 region has the DNA TGTACCTGGCCCTCGAAACACCAGCGGCCACCGAACACCGGGGAGCTGTTTTTT. The chain has TRBV30 and TRBJ2-2; maybe TRBD2 (5 bases). This CDR3 contains 18 residues. Germline V gives CDR1 GTSNPN, CDR2 SVGIG (reference sequence).

This chain connects TRBV3-1 to TRBJ2-5; D assignment may be TRBD1 or TRBD2 (5 bases each). The CDR3 is 14 residues long. V was clipped by 3 bases and J by 1 base, with 9 bases between them. The germline gives CDR1 LGHDT, CDR2 YNNKEL (reference sequence). Written as DNA, the CDR3 is TGTGCCAGCAGCCATGGGGACCTCCAAGAGACCCAGTACTTC. Translating gives CASSHGDLQETQYF.

The chain is built from TRBV2 and TRBJ2-2; 8 bases fit TRBD2. The CDR3 loop spans 16 amino acids. Germline CDR1 and CDR2: SNHLY and FYNNEI. V dropped 6 bases and J dropped 5; count of bases not matched to a gene: 11. The CDR3 loop is CASSFYRGGRTGELFF. For the CDR3, the DNA is TGTGCCAGCAGCTTCTACCGGGGGGGTCGGACCGGGGAGCTGTTTTTT.